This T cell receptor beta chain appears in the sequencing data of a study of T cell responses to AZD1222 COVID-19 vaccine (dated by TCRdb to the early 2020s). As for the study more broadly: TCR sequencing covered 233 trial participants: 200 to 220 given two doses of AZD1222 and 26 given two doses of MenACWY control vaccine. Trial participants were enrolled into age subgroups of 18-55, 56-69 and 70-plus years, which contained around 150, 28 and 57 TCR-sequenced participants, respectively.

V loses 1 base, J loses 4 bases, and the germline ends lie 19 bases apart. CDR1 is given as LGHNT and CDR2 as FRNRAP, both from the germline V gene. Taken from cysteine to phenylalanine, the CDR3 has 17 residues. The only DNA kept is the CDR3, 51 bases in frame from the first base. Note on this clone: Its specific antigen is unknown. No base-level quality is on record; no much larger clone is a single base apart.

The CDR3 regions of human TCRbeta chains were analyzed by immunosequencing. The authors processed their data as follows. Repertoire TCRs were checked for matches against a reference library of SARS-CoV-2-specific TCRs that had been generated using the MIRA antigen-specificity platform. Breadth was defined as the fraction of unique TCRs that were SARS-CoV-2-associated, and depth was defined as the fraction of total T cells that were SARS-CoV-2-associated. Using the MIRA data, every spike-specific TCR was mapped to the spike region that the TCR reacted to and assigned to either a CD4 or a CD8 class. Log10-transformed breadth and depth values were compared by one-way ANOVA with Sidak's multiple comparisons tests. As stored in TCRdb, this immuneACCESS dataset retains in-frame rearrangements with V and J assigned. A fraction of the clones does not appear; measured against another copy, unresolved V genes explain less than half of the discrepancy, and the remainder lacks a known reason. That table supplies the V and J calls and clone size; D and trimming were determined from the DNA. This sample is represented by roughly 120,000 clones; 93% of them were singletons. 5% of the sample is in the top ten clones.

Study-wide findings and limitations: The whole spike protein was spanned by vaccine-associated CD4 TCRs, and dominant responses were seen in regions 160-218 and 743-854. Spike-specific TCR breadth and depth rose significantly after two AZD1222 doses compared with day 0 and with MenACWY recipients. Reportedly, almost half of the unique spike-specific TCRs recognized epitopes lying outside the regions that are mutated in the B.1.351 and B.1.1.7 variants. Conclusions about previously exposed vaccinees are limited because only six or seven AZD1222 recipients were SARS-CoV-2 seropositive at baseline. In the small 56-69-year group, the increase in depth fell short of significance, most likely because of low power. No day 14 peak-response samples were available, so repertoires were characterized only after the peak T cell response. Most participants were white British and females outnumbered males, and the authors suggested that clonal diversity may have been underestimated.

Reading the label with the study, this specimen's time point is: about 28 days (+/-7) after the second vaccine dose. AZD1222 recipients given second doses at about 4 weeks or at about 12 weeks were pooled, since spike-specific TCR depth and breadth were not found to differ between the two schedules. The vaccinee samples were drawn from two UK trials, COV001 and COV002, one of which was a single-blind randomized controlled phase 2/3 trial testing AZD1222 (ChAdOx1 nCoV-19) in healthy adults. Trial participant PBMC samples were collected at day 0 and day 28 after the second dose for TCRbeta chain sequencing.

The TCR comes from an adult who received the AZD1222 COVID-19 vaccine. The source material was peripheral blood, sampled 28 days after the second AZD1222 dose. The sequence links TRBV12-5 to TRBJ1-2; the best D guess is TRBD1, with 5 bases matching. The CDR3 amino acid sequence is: CASGLAYRGGAFYGYTF. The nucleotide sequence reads TGTGCTAGTGGTTTGGCGTACCGGGGGGGAGCGTTCTATGGCTACACCTTC.